The clone carrying this T cell receptor (beta chain) was found a few times. Authors' analysis steps: Using reference gene primer amplification, nucleated cell counts were estimated. The protocol was immunoSEQ multiplex PCR, while the TCRdb copy is restricted to in-frame clones and leaves out a portion. The DNA was the basis for D and trimming; V, J and clone size are from that table. Of about 12,000 clones listed, approximately 70% are singletons. The entry originates in a study of blood T cell repertoires in COVID-19. Study-wide background: Samples taken during acute and convalescent COVID-19 were collected in the United States, Italy and Spain. The analysed material was cDNA or gDNA that came from T cells, B-cell-depleted T cells, or PBMCs.

Germline V gene lookup returns CDR1 MDHEN and CDR2 SYDVKM. V gave up 6 bases and J gave up 6 bases, with 12 bases separating them. This CDR3 has 12 residues. While infection was still active, Seattle patients were enrolled and then followed longitudinally. This sequence joins TRBV28 and TRBJ2-7; the D is unclear. This TCR was sampled from a man between 60 and 75 years old with COVID-19, enrolled during active disease. The sequenced sample was peripheral blood. The CDR3 here is CASRHVSSEQYF. The CDR3 nucleotides read TGTGCCAGCAGACACGTTTCGTCCGAGCAGTACTTC.